Below, 14 T cell receptor beta chains from the same sample are listed, as sequenced in a study of neurological immune-mediated disorders. TCRdb re-called the 5' RACE reads through MiXCR, storing one row per CDR3 protein. The table includes about 44,000 distinct CDR3 sequences, nearly 6.5% detected once. Specimen: CD4+ T cells from blood. These receptors were obtained from a woman in her thirties or forties in good health.

This clonotype came up many times. The J gene is TRBJ2-7, the V gene TRBV4-1; 11 bases fit TRBD2. The V segment lost 1 base and the J segment 4 bases; nucleotides outside the gene matches: 3. The CDR3 contains 15 residues. Germline loops: CDR1 MGHRA, CDR2 YSYEKL. The CDR3 sequence: CASSQGPSGRYEQYF. CDR3 coding DNA: TGCGCCAGCAGCCAAGGGCCTAGCGGGAGGTACGAGCAGTACTTC.

This clonotype came up many times. The chain carries TRBV28 and TRBJ2-7; 13 nucleotides match TRBD2. The CDR3 length is 15 residues. Losses at the gene ends were 10 bases for V and 4 bases for J; bases not matched to a gene: 10. Germline V gene sequence: CDR1 MDHEN, CDR2 SYDVKM. The CDR3 region is CATKIGTSGKYEQYF. CDR3 DNA: TGTGCCACCAAAATCGGGACTAGCGGGAAATACGAGCAGTACTTC.

The genes are TRBV5-4 and TRBJ2-2, with 7 bases fitting TRBD1. Germline trimming cut 4 bases from V and 2 bases from J; bases unmatched to any gene: 5. In germline, CDR1 is SGHNT, CDR2 YYREEE (reference sequence). The CDR3 contains 15 residues. The CDR3 region has the DNA TGTGCCAGCAGCATCCGACAGGGAAACACCGGGGAGCTGTTTTTT. This sequence encodes CASSIRQGNTGELFF.

This clonotype was seen repeatedly, ten times or more. The chain is built from TRBV3-1 and TRBJ1-2, with TRBD1 as a possible D gene (6 bases). The germline V gene has CDR1 LGHDT and CDR2 YNNKEL (reference sequence). The CDR3 has 16 amino acids. V was shortened by 1 base and J by 2 bases, with 14 bases between the two germline ends. Here the CDR3 reads CASSQVTGRTNYGYTF. Here the CDR3 DNA reads TGTGCCAGCAGCCAAGTGACAGGAAGGACGAACTATGGCTACACCTTC.

This clonotype was seen at least ten times. The chain has TRBV29-1 and TRBJ2-2; D remains unclear. The V and J ends lost 6 bases and 2 bases respectively, with 4 bases between them. This CDR3 is built from 11 residues. CDR1 and CDR2 from the germline V gene are SQVTM and ANQGSEA. The CDR3, as DNA: TGCAGCGTCCACAACACCGGGGAGCTGTTTTTT. Translation gives CSVHNTGELFF.

This clonotype was recorded many times. This chain links TRBV6-6 with TRBJ1-4; 8 bases agree with TRBD1. CDR3 length equals 15 residues. Germline V CDR1 and CDR2: MNHNY, SVGAGI (reference sequence). Trimming removed 2 bases from V and 4 bases from J; junction bases left unmatched: 3. CDR3 coding DNA: TGTGCCAGCAGTTACCAGGGGGCGCGTAATGAAAAACTGTTTTTT. Amino acids: CASSYQGARNEKLFF.

This clonotype came up many times. The chain couples TRBV18 to TRBJ1-1; D is uncertain. CDR3 length: 13 residues. V was pared by 3 bases and J by 4 bases, with 9 bases between. Germline-derived CDR1 and CDR2 are KGHSH and LQKENI. CDR3 protein: CASSPSKGTEAFF. The DNA of the CDR3 is TGTGCCAGCTCACCGTCGAAGGGCACTGAAGCTTTCTTT.

This clonotype was seen repeatedly, ten times or more. The CDR3 sequence: CASSESSGSLGEQYF. CDR3 coding DNA: TGCGCCAGCAGCGAGTCTAGCGGGAGCCTCGGCGAGCAGTACTTC. This sequence joins TRBV5-1 and TRBJ2-7, with 10 bases fitting TRBD2. The CDR3 is 15 residues long. V trimming: 4 bases; J trimming: 6 bases; junction bases outside the gene matches: 10. Germline V CDR1 and CDR2: SGHRS, YFSETQ.

In this sample, this clonotype turned up once. It may be a read error: a sequence one base away is much more abundant. This chain joins TRBV14 and TRBJ1-4; a weak D match, TRBD1 (5 bases). From germline, CDR1 is SGHDN and CDR2 FVKESK. This CDR3 is 16 amino acids long. V shed 5 bases and J shed 8 bases, with 21 bases lying between them. The DNA for the CDR3 is TGTGCCAGCAGCTCCCAGGGTGGGGGAGTTGAAGAAAAACTGTTTTTT. This translates into CASSSQGGGVEEKLFF.

This clonotype was counted ten times or more. The J gene is TRBJ2-6, the V gene TRBV11-2; D not certain. Trimming pared 2 bases from V and 1 base from J, leaving 9 bases between. Germline CDR1 is SGHAT and CDR2 is FQNNGV. The CDR3 loop spans 16 amino acids. DNA of the CDR3: TGTGCCAGCAGCTTACGGGCAGCATCTGGGGCCAACGTCCTGACTTTC. It translates to CASSLRAASGANVLTF. Based on the CDR3 plus reference TRBV11-2 and TRBJ2-6, the full variable domain is EAGVAQSPRYKIIEKRQSVAFWCNPISGHATLYWYQQILGQGPKLLIQFQNNGVVDDSQLPKDRFSAERLKGVDSTLKIQPAKLEDSAVYLCASSLRAASGANVLTFGAGSRLTVL.

Many counts were recorded for this clonotype. This chain links TRBV3-1 with TRBJ1-6; 8 bases are shared with TRBD1. Germline assignment: CDR1 LGHDT and CDR2 YNNKEL (reference sequence). The length of the CDR3 is 16 residues. The V and J ends lost 4 bases and 7 bases, in that order; junction bases with no gene match: 9. CDR3 coding DNA: TGTGCCAGCAGCCGTTGGACAGGGCAGGGGAATTCACCCCTCCACTTT. Residues: CASSRWTGQGNSPLHF.

Many counts were recorded for this clonotype. J is TRBJ2-3 and V is TRBV29-1, with D perhaps TRBD2 (5 bases). The CDR3 runs 16 residues. CDR1 SQVTM and CDR2 ANQGSEA come from the germline V gene. V was shortened by 3 bases and J by 1 base, with 17 bases between the two germline ends. Written as DNA, the CDR3 is TGCAGCGTTGAGAGGGCGCTTGGAAGGGGCACAGATACGCAGTATTTT. Translated, it gives CSVERALGRGTDTQYF.

This clonotype was counted many times. This chain uses TRBV3-1 with TRBJ1-2, with D uncertain. Germline V lookup: CDR1 LGHDT, CDR2 YNNKEL (reference sequence). Deletions cut 1 base from V and 7 bases from J, with 13 bases between. This CDR3 comprises 14 residues. CDR3 in DNA: TGTGCCAGCAGCCAAGTATCCCGGTCAGGTGGCTACACCTTC. It yields the protein CASSQVSRSGGYTF. Together with reference TRBV3-1 and TRBJ1-2, the CDR3 gives the full variable domain: DTAVSQTPKYLVTQMGNDKSIKCEQNLGHDTMYWYKQDSKKFLKIMFSYNNKELIINETVPNRFSPKSPDKAHLNLHINSLELGDSAVYFCASSQVSRSGGYTFGSGTRLTVV.

This clonotype was counted ten times or more. The CDR3, as DNA: TGTGCCAGCAGTAGTCACAAGGAGAGCTCCTATAATTCACCCCTCCACTTT. Protein sequence: CASSSHKESSYNSPLHF. The chain is built from TRBV2 and TRBJ1-6; unclear D gene. The CDR3 length is 17 residues. The V end was cut by 5 bases, the J end by 0 bases, with 14 bases between. Germline V gene lookup returns CDR1 SNHLY and CDR2 FYNNEI.